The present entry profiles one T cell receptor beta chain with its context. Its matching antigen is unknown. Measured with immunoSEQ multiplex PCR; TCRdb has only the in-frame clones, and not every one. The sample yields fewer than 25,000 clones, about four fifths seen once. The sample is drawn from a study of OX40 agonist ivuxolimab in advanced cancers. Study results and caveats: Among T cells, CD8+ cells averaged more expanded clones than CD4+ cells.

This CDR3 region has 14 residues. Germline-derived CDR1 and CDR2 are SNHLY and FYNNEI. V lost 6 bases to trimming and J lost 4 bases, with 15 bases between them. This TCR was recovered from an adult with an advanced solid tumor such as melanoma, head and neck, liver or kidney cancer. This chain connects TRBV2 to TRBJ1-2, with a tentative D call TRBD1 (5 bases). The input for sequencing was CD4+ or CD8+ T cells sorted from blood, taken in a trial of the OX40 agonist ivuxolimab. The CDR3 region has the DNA TGTGCCAGCAGGGACTTAGAGGGGAGCTATGGCTACACCTTC. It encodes CASRDLEGSYGYTF.